These 27 T cell receptor beta chains were all obtained from the same sample, sequenced in a study of T cell changes during pregnancy in multiple sclerosis. The data were produced by immunoSEQ multiplex PCR, yet TCRdb's version contains in-frame clones alone and is incomplete. The sample shows fewer than 110,000 clones, 85% to 95% of them seen only once. Sequencing used peripheral blood, obtained after pregnancy. Receptor source: a female donor with multiple sclerosis, enrolled in a pregnancy study.

The J gene is TRBJ1-2, the V gene TRBV27; 9 nucleotides line up with TRBD1. J gave up 8 bases and V 3 bases, and 4 bases lay outside the gene matches. The V gene's germline CDR1 is MNHEY and CDR2 SMNVEV (reference sequence). The length of the CDR3 is 13 residues. CDR3 sequence reads: CASSLGQGMGYTF. CDR3 nucleotide sequence: TGTGCCAGCAGTTTGGGACAGGGCATGGGCTACACCTTC.

This clone has a single count. J is TRBJ2-7 and V is TRBV4-3; 7 bases align to TRBD1. Per germline, CDR1 LGHNA and CDR2 YSLEER. This CDR3 spans 15 amino acids. V lost 0 bases and J lost 4; bases outside the gene matches: 6. The CDR3 is CASSQEARGKYEQYF. For the CDR3, the DNA is TGCGCCAGCAGCCAAGAAGCCAGGGGGAAGTACGAGCAGTACTTC.

The chain recombines TRBV5-4 with TRBJ2-7; 8 bases are shared with TRBD1. Germline V gives CDR1 SGHNT, CDR2 YYREEE (reference sequence). This CDR3 spans 15 amino acids. The V and J ends lost 4 bases and 0 bases, in that order; junction bases with no gene match: 6. This CDR3 is CASSVGQVYSYEQYF. CDR3 DNA: TGTGCCAGCAGCGTGGGACAGGTCTACTCCTACGAGCAGTACTTC.

This clone came up once. The chain combines TRBV15 with TRBJ1-4, with D possibly being TRBD1 (5 bases). V was cut by 1 base and J by 3 bases, with 9 bases left in between. The CDR3 length is 15 residues. Germline V gives CDR1 LNHNV, CDR2 YYDKDF (reference sequence). The CDR3 DNA reads as TGTGCCACCAGCAGAGGGGGCGCCCCTAATGAAAAACTGTTTTTT. Its protein is CATSRGGAPNEKLFF.

The chain employs TRBV27 and TRBJ2-1; D is undetermined. The CDR3 is 13 residues long. Trimming took 2 bases from V and 10 from J, leaving 12 bases between them. Germline V gives CDR1 MNHEY, CDR2 SMNVEV (reference sequence). The DNA of the CDR3 is TGTGCCAGCAGTTTAAAGTCACCAGGCGAGCAGTTCTTC. Protein sequence: CASSLKSPGEQFF.

The gene calls are TRBV10-3 and TRBJ2-3, with 14 bases that match TRBD2. Unmatched junction bases numbered 10, after V lost 3 bases and J lost 2 bases. The CDR3 consists of 19 residues. Germline CDR1 ENHRY, CDR2 SYGVKD. The CDR3 region has the DNA TGTGCCATCAGTGATAGGAAGGGGACTAGCGGGAGAATCACAGATACGCAGTATTTT. Translating it yields CAISDRKGTSGRITDTQYF.

The chain couples TRBV7-9 to TRBJ2-5; 11 nucleotides agree with TRBD2. Looked up from germline, CDR1 is SEHNR and CDR2 is FQNEAQ (reference sequence). The CDR3 spans 16 residues. Losses at the gene ends were 5 bases for V and 0 bases for J; bases not matched to a gene: 5. The CDR3 sequence: CASSGRLAGNQETQYF. As DNA, the CDR3 is TGTGCCAGCAGCGGAAGACTAGCGGGAAACCAAGAGACCCAGTACTTC.

The J gene is TRBJ1-4, the V gene TRBV27, with D unresolved. The CDR3 sequence is 16 residues long. Germline V gene sequence: CDR1 MNHEY, CDR2 SMNVEV (reference sequence). The V end was cut by 3 bases, the J end by 0 bases, with 11 bases between. The CDR3 coding sequence is TGTGCCAGCAGTTTTCAACACAGAGCAACTAATGAAAAACTGTTTTTT. Residues: CASSFQHRATNEKLFF.

The chain has TRBV5-4 and TRBJ2-1; 11 positions agree with TRBD2. Looked up from germline, CDR1 is SGHNT and CDR2 is YYREEE (reference sequence). The CDR3 is made up of 16 amino acids. J lost 1 base, V lost 4 bases, and 4 bases had no gene match. The CDR3 spells CASSPLAGGSYNEQFF. As DNA, the CDR3 is TGTGCCAGCAGCCCGTTAGCGGGAGGGTCCTACAATGAGCAGTTCTTC.

This chain links TRBV27 with TRBJ2-1, with TRBD2 identical over 10 bases. Unmatched junction bases numbered 9, after V lost 3 bases and J lost 1 base. The CDR3 extends over 18 amino acids. CDR1 and CDR2 (germline): MNHEY, SMNVEV (reference sequence). The CDR3 nucleotides are TGTGCCAGCAGTTTTGGGCTAGCGGGAGTCCCTTCCTACAATGAGCAGTTCTTC. Its protein is CASSFGLAGVPSYNEQFF.

The rearrangement joins TRBV5-5 to TRBJ1-2; 8 positions match TRBD1. V shed 3 bases, J shed 8 bases, and the junction held 6 bases outside the gene matches. This CDR3 comprises 13 residues. Germline assignment: CDR1 SGHKS and CDR2 YYEKEE (reference sequence). CDR3 nucleotides: TGTGCCAGCAGCTGGCAGGGGGCGCAGGGCTACACCTTC. Protein sequence: CASSWQGAQGYTF.

V gene TRBV7-8 combines with J gene TRBJ2-3; TRBD2 agrees at 13 bases. V gave up 1 base and J gave up 1 base; unmatched junction bases: 14. Germline V gene lookup returns CDR1 SGHVS and CDR2 FQNEAQ. The CDR3 is made up of 21 amino acids. The CDR3 sequence is CASSLEYLRPGLAGRTDTQYF. DNA for the CDR3: TGTGCCAGCAGCTTAGAGTACCTCCGTCCGGGACTAGCGGGACGCACAGATACGCAGTATTTT.

The V gene is TRBV7-2, the J gene TRBJ1-1; TRBD1 matches 8 bases. J gave up 3 bases and V 5 bases, and 8 bases lay outside the gene matches. Germline CDR1 and CDR2: SGHTA and FQGNSA. The CDR3 contains 15 residues. The CDR3 sequence is CASSPGQGGYTEAFF. CDR3 in DNA: TGTGCCAGCAGCCCAGGACAGGGAGGGTACACTGAAGCTTTCTTT. The full variable domain, its missing parts supplied by reference TRBV7-2 and TRBJ1-1, is GAGVSQSPSNKVTEKGKDVELRCDPISGHTALYWYRQSLGQGLEFLIYFQGNSAPDKSGLPSDRFSAERTGGSVSTLTIQRTQQEDSAVYLCASSPGQGGYTEAFFGQGTRLTVV.

The chain recombines TRBV7-8 with TRBJ2-7, with D perhaps matching TRBD2 (5 bases). The CDR3 is 12 amino acids. V lost 1 base to trimming and J lost 6 bases, with 7 bases between them. CDR1 and CDR2 from the germline V gene are SGHVS and FQNEAQ. As DNA, the CDR3 is TGTGCCAGCAGCTTAGTAGGGAGCGAGCAGTACTTC. Its protein product is CASSLVGSEQYF. The full variable domain, in which reference TRBV7-8 and TRBJ2-7 provide the parts outside the CDR3, is GAGVSQSPRYKVAKRGQDVALRCDPISGHVSLFWYQQALGQGPEFLTYFQNEAQLDKSGLPSDRFFAERPEGSVSTLKIQRTQQEDSAVYLCASSLVGSEQYFGPGTRLTVT.

In DNA form, the CDR3 reads TGTGCCAGCAGCCAAGACTCATGGACTAGCGCGAGATACAATGAGCAGTTCTTC. Translating gives CASSQDSWTSARYNEQFF. This chain connects TRBV4-2 to TRBJ2-1; 9 bases align to TRBD2. V dropped 0 bases and J dropped 4; count of bases not matched to a gene: 10. The CDR3 extends over 18 amino acids. The germline V gene encodes CDR1 LGHNA and CDR2 YNFKEQ.

J is TRBJ2-3 and V is TRBV29-1; TRBD2 agrees at 10 bases. V was clipped by 0 bases and J by 4 bases; unmatched bases: 13. Germline CDR1 and CDR2: SQVTM and ANQGSEA. This CDR3 contains 18 residues. The CDR3 is CSVEDPWGPLAGADTQYF. The CDR3 bases are TGCAGCGTTGAAGATCCGTGGGGCCCGCTAGCGGGGGCAGATACGCAGTATTTT.

The genes are TRBV19 and TRBJ1-4; D remains unclear. CDR3 length: 14 residues. V lost 6 bases and J 0 bases, leaving 8 bases between the germline ends. In germline, CDR1 is LNHDA, CDR2 SQIVND (reference sequence). The chain's CDR3 is CASRAGTTNEKLFF. The CDR3 DNA reads TGTGCCAGTAGGGCAGGCACAACTAATGAAAAACTGTTTTTT.

The J gene is TRBJ2-7, the V gene TRBV4-2; 9 bases line up with TRBD2. CDR1 LGHNA and CDR2 YNFKEQ come from the germline V gene. The CDR3 totals 16 residues. J lost 2 bases, V lost 4 bases, and 9 bases had no gene match. The CDR3 loop reads CASSPLIAGAAYEQYF. DNA for the CDR3: TGTGCCAGCAGCCCACTAATAGCGGGGGCGGCCTACGAGCAGTACTTC.

V gene TRBV10-3 combines with J gene TRBJ2-5; possibly TRBD1 for D (5 bases). The CDR3 totals 12 residues. The germline V gene has CDR1 ENHRY and CDR2 SYGVKD. Trimming stripped 10 bases from V and 4 bases from J, with 13 bases between. The CDR3, as DNA: TGTGCCAGTAGGGCAGGGCCAGAGACCCAGTACTTC. This codes for CASRAGPETQYF.

This clone was picked up one time. V usage is TRBV11-1 and J usage is TRBJ2-7, with TRBD2 matching 13 bases. V shed 6 bases, J shed 5 bases, and the junction held 7 bases outside the gene matches. The CDR3 length is 15 residues. Germline assignment: CDR1 SGHAT and CDR2 FQDESV (reference sequence). CDR3 region: CASRHTSGGAHEQYF. The CDR3 DNA reads TGTGCCAGCAGACACACTAGCGGGGGGGCCCACGAGCAGTACTTC.

To note about this clone: Additional DNA sequences in this sample encode the identical CDR3. The genes are TRBV6-1 and TRBJ2-7; D remains unclear. The germline CDR1 and CDR2 sequences are MNHNS and SASEGT. V was pared by 4 bases and J by 4 bases, with 5 bases between. The CDR3 totals 11 residues. CDR3 amino acids: CASSVTYEQYF. DNA of the CDR3: TGTGCCAGCAGTGTGACATACGAGCAGTACTTC.

CDR3 sequence: CASSYGAGGEPQHF. DNA of the CDR3: TGTGCCAGCAGTTACGGGGCAGGGGGTGAGCCCCAGCATTTT. The chain joins TRBV6-5 to TRBJ1-5; TRBD1 matches at 7 bases. Trimming cost V 2 bases and J 8 bases; bases outside gene matches: 6. The V gene's germline CDR1 is MNHEY and CDR2 SVGAGI. The CDR3 contains 14 residues.

The rearrangement uses TRBV13 and TRBJ1-1; D ambiguous. Trimming took 2 bases from V and 4 from J, leaving 11 bases between them. Germline CDR1 PRHDT, CDR2 FYEKMQ (reference sequence). This CDR3 comprises 14 residues. CDR3 coding DNA: TGTGCCAGCAGCTTACGGGGTCCTGGCACTGAAGCTTTCTTT. It is translated as CASSLRGPGTEAFF.

The V gene is TRBV7-6, the J gene TRBJ2-7; 8 bases match TRBD1. There are 16 residues in the CDR3. The V segment lost 5 bases and the J segment 6 bases; nucleotides outside the gene matches: 15. Germline V gives CDR1 SGHVS, CDR2 FNYEAQ. CDR3 loop: CASSPAQDRVMGEQYF. The CDR3 bases are TGTGCCAGCAGCCCGGCTCAGGACAGGGTAATGGGCGAGCAGTACTTC.

The gene calls are TRBV4-2 and TRBJ2-3, with 7 bases identical to TRBD1. The CDR3 length is 17 residues. Germline CDR1 reads LGHNA; CDR2 reads YNFKEQ. V was pared by 4 bases and J by 0 bases, with 10 bases of the junction left unmatched. CDR3 amino acids: CASSPLKPGQSTDTQYF. The CDR3 DNA is TGTGCCAGCAGCCCCTTGAAACCGGGACAGAGCACAGATACGCAGTATTTT.

This sequence joins TRBV6-6 and TRBJ2-5; no reliable D call. The CDR3 length is 12 residues. V was trimmed by 5 bases and J by 1 base, leaving 5 bases between them. The germline V gene has CDR1 MNHNY and CDR2 SVGAGI (reference sequence). CDR3 nucleotide sequence: TGTGCCAGCAGTAGCGTCCAAGAGACCCAGTACTTC. This gives the protein CASSSVQETQYF.

V gene TRBV7-2 combines with J gene TRBJ1-1; D perhaps matches TRBD1 (6 bases). The CDR3 covers 15 residues. V lost 0 bases and J 4 bases, leaving 12 bases between the germline ends. Germline CDR1 reads SGHTA; CDR2 reads FQGNSA. This CDR3 is CASSLAGTGTTEAFF. In DNA form, the CDR3 reads TGTGCCAGCAGCTTAGCAGGAACAGGGACCACTGAAGCTTTCTTT.